This T cell receptor beta chain was recorded in a study of blood T cell repertoires in COVID-19. CDR1 is MNHEY, CDR2 SVGEGT, per germline. Losses at the gene ends were 6 bases for V and 6 bases for J; bases not matched to a gene: 11. The CDR3 sequence is 15 residues long. Generated by immunoSEQ multiplex PCR, the TCRdb table keeps only in-frame clones and is missing some. The data show roughly 320,000 clones, under 90% seen once. The TCR originated in a woman in her thirties with COVID-19, enrolled during active disease. The rearrangement uses TRBV6-2 or TRBV6-3 and TRBJ2-1; 7 bases line up with TRBD2. Sequences were obtained from peripheral blood. CDR3 residues: CASSRERGYFNEQFF. CDR3 bases: TGTGCCAGCAGCCGGGAGCGGGGTTATTTCAATGAGCAGTTCTTC.